A single count supports the clone carrying this T cell receptor (beta chain). The data are from a study of blood T cell repertoires in COVID-19. On the study more broadly: The cDNA or gDNA used as material had been derived from T cells, B-cell-depleted T cells, or PBMCs.

Living in 25 or so US areas, the participants were between roughly 18 and 95 years of age. Two negative PCRs, clearance, or symptom resolution had been documented for recovered Cohort 3 donors. In the source study's methods: Reference gene primer amplification gave estimated nucleated cell counts. Sequencing used immunoSEQ multiplex PCR; TCRdb keeps in-frame clones, though not all of them. V and J calls and clone size follow that table, whereas D and trimming were derived from the DNA. The data show roughly 500,000 clones, around 89% seen once. Trimming cost V 3 bases and J 3 bases; bases outside gene matches: 0. Germline CDR1 and CDR2: SGHNT and YENEEA. This CDR3 spans 13 amino acids.

The receptor was derived from a woman in her 40s who had recovered from COVID-19. Sequenced sample: PBMCs or T cells enriched from blood (not recorded which). This chain links TRBV11-3 with TRBJ1-2; 8 bases agree with TRBD1. The CDR3 loop is CASSLDRDYGYTF. The CDR3 bases are TGTGCCAGCAGCTTGGACAGGGACTATGGCTACACCTTC.